Below, 25 T cell receptor beta chains from the same sample are listed, as sequenced in a study of OX40 agonist ivuxolimab in advanced cancers. The method was immunoSEQ multiplex PCR; TCRdb's version includes in-frame clones alone and lacks a portion of them. The sample consists of under 35,000 clones, roughly 89% of them appearing once. The input for sequencing was CD4+ or CD8+ T cells sorted from blood, taken in a trial of the OX40 agonist ivuxolimab. Source of these receptors: an adult with an advanced solid tumor such as melanoma, head and neck, liver or kidney cancer.

This clone was seen a few times. At one boundary the junction diverges from the germline segment, which might be a read error. The genes are TRBV27 and TRBJ2-7, with TRBD1 matching over 7 bases. The CDR3 loop spans 14 amino acids. Germline lookup yields CDR1 MNHEY and CDR2 SMNVEV (reference sequence). CDR3 protein: CAGSGQVAPYEQYF. CDR3 nucleotides: TGTGCCGGCAGTGGACAGGTCGCTCCCTACGAGCAGTACTTC.

Written as DNA, the CDR3 is TGTGCCAGCAGCTTAGCGGCGGGACAGGGGAGACCCTACGAGCAGTACTTC. It encodes CASSLAAGQGRPYEQYF. The chain links TRBV7-9 to TRBJ2-7; 10 bases fit TRBD1. Germline-derived CDR1 and CDR2 are SEHNR and FQNEAQ (reference sequence). The CDR3 sequence is 17 residues long. Losses at the gene ends were 0 bases for V and 2 bases for J; bases not matched to a gene: 7.

In nucleotides, the CDR3 is TGTGCCAGCAGTTCCGGGACTAGCGGGACGGAGACCCAGTACTTC. This codes for CASSSGTSGTETQYF. The gene calls are TRBV27 and TRBJ2-5, with 13 positions matching TRBD2. Germline V gene lookup returns CDR1 MNHEY and CDR2 SMNVEV (reference sequence). V dropped 4 bases and J dropped 5; count of bases not matched to a gene: 4. CDR3 length: 15 residues.

The rearrangement uses TRBV29-1 and TRBJ1-1; D is undetermined. CDR3 length equals 12 residues. Trimming left V 6 bases short and J 1 base short, with 9 bases between. Germline-derived CDR1 and CDR2 are SQVTM and ANQGSEA. The CDR3 DNA sequence: TGCAGCGTCCCGGACGGGAACACTGAAGCTTTCTTT. Translated, it gives CSVPDGNTEAFF. Filled out from reference TRBV29-1 and TRBJ1-1, the complete variable domain reads SAVISQKPSRDICQRGTSLTIQCQVDSQVTMMFWYRQQPGQSLTLIATANQGSEATYESGFVIDKFPISRPNLTFSTLTVSNMSPEDSSIYLCSVPDGNTEAFFGQGTRLTVV.

The table lists this clone with a few counts. The chain couples TRBV19 to TRBJ2-3; TRBD2 might be the D (5 bases). The V end lost 4 bases, the J end lost 0 bases, and 17 bases lay between the germline ends. CDR1 LNHDA and CDR2 SQIVND come from the germline V gene (reference sequence). The CDR3 is made up of 17 amino acids. CDR3 bases: TGTGCCAGTAGTACCCCCTGGGAGCGCTCTAGCACAGATACGCAGTATTTT. This encodes CASSTPWERSSTDTQYF.

The chain employs TRBV13 and TRBJ1-1, with 8 positions matching TRBD1. The CDR3 has 14 residues. The germline V gene encodes CDR1 PRHDT and CDR2 FYEKMQ (reference sequence). Trimming cost V 1 base and J 11 bases; bases outside gene matches: 9. DNA of the CDR3: TGTGCCAGCAGCTTAGAAGGCAGGGGGCTTTTGGCTTTCTTT. Translated: CASSLEGRGLLAFF.

This chain links TRBV5-8 with TRBJ1-4; D possibly corresponds to TRBD1 (6 bases). Germline loops: CDR1 SGHTS, CDR2 YDEGEE. This CDR3 comprises 14 residues. The V end was cut by 2 bases, the J end by 7 bases, with 12 bases between. The CDR3 spells CASSFGRGLEKLFF. The CDR3 region has the DNA TGTGCCAGCAGCTTCGGCAGGGGACTTGAAAAACTGTTTTTT.

This clone was counted once. The V and J genes are TRBV6-1 and TRBJ1-6, with D tentatively TRBD1 (5 bases). Germline loops: CDR1 MNHNS, CDR2 SASEGT. The CDR3 contains 15 residues. Deletions cut 1 base from V and 5 bases from J, with 9 bases between. CDR3 sequence reads: CASSEGGGDNSPLHF. CDR3 nucleotides: TGTGCCAGCAGTGAAGGTGGGGGAGATAATTCACCCCTCCACTTT.

This sequence joins TRBV9 and TRBJ2-1; D may be TRBD1 or TRBD2 (5 bases each). This CDR3 contains 12 residues. Germline V CDR1 and CDR2: SGDLS, YYNGEE. V was shortened by 4 bases and J by 7 bases, with 9 bases between the two germline ends. The CDR3, as DNA: TGTGCCAGCAGCCAGAGGGGAAATGAGCAGTTCTTC. It yields the protein CASSQRGNEQFF.

This clone appeared a few times. The chain couples TRBV9 to TRBJ2-5; maybe TRBD1 (5 bases). Germline V gene data show CDR1 as SGDLS and CDR2 as YYNGEE. V lost 6 bases and J 2 bases, leaving 20 bases between the germline ends. The CDR3 length is 16 residues. The CDR3 DNA is TGTGCCAGCACCAAAGAAGAGACAGCGATTCAAGAGACCCAGTACTTC. This codes for CASTKEETAIQETQYF.

V and J are TRBV19 and TRBJ2-1, with 8 bases matching TRBD2. Looked up from germline, CDR1 is LNHDA and CDR2 is SQIVND (reference sequence). Trimming took 4 bases from V and 1 from J; bases not matched to a gene: 3. This CDR3 region has 15 residues. The CDR3 region has the DNA TGTGCCAGTAGTACTTCTAGCGGGTCCTACAATGAGCAGTTCTTC. It codes for CASSTSSGSYNEQFF. The full variable domain, rest sourced from reference TRBV19 and TRBJ2-1, is DGGITQSPKYLFRKEGQNVTLSCEQNLNHDAMYWYRQDPGQGLRLIYYSQIVNDFQKGDIAEGYSVSREKKESFPLTVTSAQKNPTAFYLCASSTSSGSYNEQFFGPGTRLTVL.

The V and J genes are TRBV9 and TRBJ2-1; no reliable D call. There are 12 residues in the CDR3. Germline CDR1 reads SGDLS; CDR2 reads YYNGEE. Trimming took off 3 bases at V and 4 bases at J, with 5 bases between the two ends. In DNA, the CDR3 is TGTGCCAGCAGCGCGAGATACAATGAGCAGTTCTTC. Encoded protein: CASSARYNEQFF.

The gene calls are TRBV4-1 and TRBJ2-3; 8 bases fit TRBD2. The CDR3 sequence is 16 residues long. In germline, CDR1 is MGHRA, CDR2 YSYEKL. The ends lost 1 base at V and 0 bases at J; junction bases unmatched: 3. CDR3 residues: CASSQAAGVSTDTQYF. In DNA form, the CDR3 reads TGCGCCAGCAGCCAAGCAGCGGGAGTGAGCACAGATACGCAGTATTTT.

The CDR3 protein is CASSLPTARTRHEQYF. The CDR3, as DNA: TGTGCCAGCAGTTTACCGACCGCCAGGACGAGGCACGAGCAGTACTTC. V is TRBV28 and J is TRBJ2-7; D gene unclear. The V gene lost 2 bases and the J gene lost 5 bases, with 19 bases spanning the gap. Germline assignment: CDR1 MDHEN and CDR2 SYDVKM. This CDR3 contains 16 residues.

This rearrangement joins TRBV28 to TRBJ2-1, with D perhaps matching TRBD1 or TRBD2 (6 bases each). CDR3 length: 14 residues. CDR1 and CDR2 from the germline V gene are MDHEN and SYDVKM. V gave up 10 bases and J gave up 6 bases, with 19 bases separating them. The CDR3: CATQSGAIINEQFF. The CDR3 nucleotides are TGTGCCACCCAGTCGGGGGCGATTATCAATGAGCAGTTCTTC.

In its sample, this clone was seen once. V is TRBV30 and J is TRBJ2-7; possibly TRBD2 for D (6 bases). CDR3 size: 15 residues. Germline-derived CDR1 and CDR2 are GTSNPN and SVGIG (reference sequence). V shed 3 bases and J shed 6 bases, with 21 bases lying between them. The CDR3 loop is CAWRAPGLFSPEQYF. Here the CDR3 DNA reads TGTGCCTGGAGGGCACCGGGACTCTTCTCCCCCGAGCAGTACTTC.

The chain combines TRBV29-1 with TRBJ2-7, with a possible D match to TRBD2 (6 bases). Trimming removed 8 bases from V and 2 bases from J, with 10 bases in between. Germline-derived CDR1 and CDR2 are SQVTM and ANQGSEA. This CDR3 region has 11 residues. The CDR3 DNA follows: TGCAGCTTCGGGAGCCCCTACGAGCAGTACTTC. The encoded protein is CSFGSPYEQYF.

The V and J genes are TRBV7-2 and TRBJ1-5; D is undetermined. The V and J ends lost 1 base and 0 bases respectively, with 13 bases between them. This CDR3 contains 17 residues. Germline lookup yields CDR1 SGHTA and CDR2 FQGNSA. The CDR3 DNA follows: TGTGCCAGCAGCTTAGTCGGCAGCCCTTATAGCAATCAGCCCCAGCATTTT. Amino acids: CASSLVGSPYSNQPQHF.

The chain joins TRBV5-6 to TRBJ1-5, with a possible D match to TRBD1 (5 bases). The germline gives CDR1 SGHDT, CDR2 YYEEEE. V was cut by 4 bases and J by 7 bases, with 15 bases left in between. There are 14 residues in the CDR3. In DNA, the CDR3 is TGTGCCAGCAGCACCCATGGGGCAGGGCAGCCCCAGCATTTT. Translated: CASSTHGAGQPQHF.

This clone is medium-sized in the sample. This chain links TRBV27 with TRBJ2-5; 13 bases match TRBD2. The CDR3 is 14 amino acids. Germline V gives CDR1 MNHEY, CDR2 SMNVEV (reference sequence). The junction had 3 bases not matched to a gene; V was cut back by 6 bases and J by 5 bases. CDR3 amino acids: CASRLAGGLETQYF. The CDR3 DNA reads as TGTGCCAGCAGACTAGCGGGGGGGCTGGAGACCCAGTACTTC.

V and J are TRBV28 and TRBJ2-3, with 7 bases aligning to TRBD2. Trimming at V came to 6 bases and at J to 2 bases, leaving 11 bases not matched to a gene. In germline, CDR1 is MDHEN, CDR2 SYDVKM. The CDR3 contains 16 residues. The CDR3 loop is CASSPSLADYTDTQYF. CDR3 sequence (DNA): TGTGCCAGCAGCCCTAGCCTAGCGGACTACACAGATACGCAGTATTTT.

The chain couples TRBV2 to TRBJ2-2, with 10 positions matching TRBD2. The CDR3 runs to 16 residues. Germline V gene data show CDR1 as SNHLY and CDR2 as FYNNEI. V lost 2 bases, J lost 1 base, and 1 base stayed unmatched. For the CDR3, the DNA is TGTGCCAGCAGTGAAAGGACTAGCGGGAACACCGGGGAGCTGTTTTTT. Protein product: CASSERTSGNTGELFF.

The V call is TRBV19, the J call TRBJ2-2; the D call may be TRBD1 or TRBD2 (6 bases each). Germline V gives CDR1 LNHDA, CDR2 SQIVND (reference sequence). There are 14 residues in the CDR3. Trimming pared 5 bases from V and 9 bases from J, leaving 16 bases between. CDR3 sequence (DNA): TGTGCCAGTAGTTTGGAGGGGGACGGTCGGGAGCTGTTTTTT. Amino acid sequence: CASSLEGDGRELFF.

The V gene is TRBV5-4, the J gene TRBJ2-7; D not resolved. V lost 4 bases and J lost 3, with 11 bases in between. The germline V gene has CDR1 SGHNT and CDR2 YYREEE (reference sequence). The CDR3 length is 13 residues. CDR3 protein: CASSHGPLYEQYF. The CDR3 nucleotides read TGTGCCAGCAGCCACGGTCCCCTCTACGAGCAGTACTTC.

This chain uses TRBV4-2 with TRBJ2-1; perhaps TRBD2 as D (7 bases). V was trimmed by 1 base and J by 5 bases, leaving 15 bases between them. The CDR3 length is 16 residues. Germline-derived CDR1 and CDR2 are LGHNA and YNFKEQ. Here the CDR3 reads CASSQADGGPNNEQFF. The CDR3 DNA reads as TGTGCCAGCAGCCAAGCTGACGGGGGGCCCAACAATGAGCAGTTCTTC.